This entry is about one T cell receptor (beta chain). The antigen is undetermined. The study ran its PCR with 60 Vbeta and 13 Jbeta primers. Assay used: immunoSEQ multiplex PCR; TCRdb lists only in-frame clones, some missing. The data show around 170,000 clones, approximately 81% seen once. This entry belongs to a study of cytomegalovirus exposure and HLA in healthy donors. Whole-study findings and limits: An analysis that was carried out later associated 15,000 to 20,000 TCR beta sequences with HLA alleles at 0.05 false discovery rate. Overall, around 160 TCR beta chains were annotated as cytomegalovirus-associated. In a later analysis, a missense DCLRE1C variant was linked to TCR beta V- and J-gene trimming. Earlier analysis yielded a pattern in which most TCR beta V segments were productive about 87% or about 30% of the time.

Germline-derived CDR1 and CDR2 are MNHEY and SMNVEV (reference sequence). The CDR3 sequence is 15 residues long. This clonotype was sampled from a man between 45 and 60 years old in good health and CMV-seropositive. Sequenced input: PBMCs. J is TRBJ2-5 and V is TRBV27; TRBD2 matches 7 bases. The end of the DNA is better explained by TRBJ2-7, so the J call may be wrong. CDR3: CASSSRAGTTYEQYF. In nucleotides, the CDR3 is TGTGCCAGCAGTTCTAGGGCAGGGACTACGTACGAGCAGTACTTC.